The T cell receptor (beta chain) described here comes from a study of cytotoxic CD8 clonotypes in ibrutinib-treated CLL. Study-wide points: Public clonotypes were seen rarely and were contracted or stable on treatment. Clonality, elevated at ibrutinib response, dropped back toward baseline at progression.

This CDR3 comprises 14 residues. V lost 4 bases, J lost 5 bases, and 14 bases lay in between. The germline V gene encodes CDR1 MNHEY and CDR2 SMNVEV (reference sequence). Notes on this clone: No antigen is known for it.

Target depth was 1 in 200,000 to 1 in 1 million T cells, about 10x per clonotype. Clones were sequenced by immunoSEQ multiplex PCR, and TCRdb holds only the in-frame ones, with some missing. The repertoire holds some 290,000 clones, with around four fifths as singletons. V and J are TRBV27 and TRBJ2-5, with D possibly being TRBD2 (6 bases). This TCR derives from a human donor with chronic lymphocytic leukemia. The sample in question was PBMCs, obtained before ibrutinib treatment. The CDR3 here is CASSWRGLGETQYF. CDR3 sequence (DNA): TGTGCCAGCAGTTGGAGGGGCTTGGGTGAGACCCAGTACTTC.